The sequence of this T cell receptor (beta chain) was determined in a study of shared T cell receptors in the human thymus. Clones were read by immunoSEQ multiplex PCR, and TCRdb kept only the in-frame ones, dropping some. Here the sample spans 630,000 or so clones, 70% to 90% being singletons. V was trimmed by 5 bases and J by 0 bases, leaving 11 bases between them. This CDR3 has 14 amino acids. Germline CDR1 SGHRS, CDR2 YFSETQ. These sequences were also reported in another study, on human thymus T cells. That paper states: Corrective heart surgery yielded resections, and these provided the thymus tissue.

The TCR comes from a boy under three years old with a congenital heart defect. The gene calls are TRBV5-1 and TRBJ2-5; TRBD2 is a possible D gene (5 bases). The sequencing sample was made of thymocytes. CDR3 loop: CASSGERNQETQYF. The CDR3 DNA reads as TGCGCCAGCAGTGGGGAGCGCAACCAAGAGACCCAGTACTTC.